The clone carrying this T cell receptor (beta chain) was found many times. What it recognizes is unknown. The CDR3 length is 14 residues. Deletions cut 0 bases from V and 5 bases from J, with 8 bases between. The germline V gene has CDR1 SGHRS and CDR2 YFSETQ. Preparation of TCR beta libraries was done by quantitative 5'-RACE with molecular barcodes. TCRdb re-analysed the 5' RACE reads in MiXCR, keeping a single row per CDR3 protein. The sample has under 300,000 distinct CDR3 sequences; about 11% are singletons. This entry is derived from a study of CD8 T cells in ankylosing spondylitis. Findings and caveats of the study: Among TCR beta sequences, a motif of roughly 8 highly homologous variants appeared characteristic of ankylosing spondylitis blood. There was reportedly significant enrichment of clones that were disease-linked in matched ankylosing spondylitis synovial fluid.

The V gene is TRBV5-1, the J gene TRBJ2-2, with D tentatively TRBD2 (5 bases). This TCR came from a male donor with ankylosing spondylitis or in good health (not recorded which). Sequencing was performed on blood, either unsorted or a sorted T cell fraction (not recorded which). The CDR3, as DNA: TGCGCCAGCAGCTTGGTCTCGGGGACCGGGGAGCTGTTTTTT. Translating it yields CASSLVSGTGELFF.